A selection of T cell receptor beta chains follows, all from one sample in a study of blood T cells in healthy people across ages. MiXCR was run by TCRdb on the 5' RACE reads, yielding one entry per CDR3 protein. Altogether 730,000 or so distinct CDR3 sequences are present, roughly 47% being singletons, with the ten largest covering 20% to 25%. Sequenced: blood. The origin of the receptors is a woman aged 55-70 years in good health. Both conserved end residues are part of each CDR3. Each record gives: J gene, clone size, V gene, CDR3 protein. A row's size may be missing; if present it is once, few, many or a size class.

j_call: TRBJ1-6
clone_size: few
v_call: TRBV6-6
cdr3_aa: CASSSLASPLHF

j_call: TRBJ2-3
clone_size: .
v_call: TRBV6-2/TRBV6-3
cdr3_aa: CASNDRPYTDTQYF

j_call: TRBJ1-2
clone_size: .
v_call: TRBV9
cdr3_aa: CASSVVTEPINYGYTF

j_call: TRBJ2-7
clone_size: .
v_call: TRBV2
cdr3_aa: CASSGDGSSYEQYF

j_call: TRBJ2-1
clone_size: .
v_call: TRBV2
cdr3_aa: CASKSRSYNEQFF

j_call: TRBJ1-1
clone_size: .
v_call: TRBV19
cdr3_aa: CASSMMASLNTEAFF

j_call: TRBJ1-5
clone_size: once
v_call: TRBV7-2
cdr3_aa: CASSFRTTVQPQHF

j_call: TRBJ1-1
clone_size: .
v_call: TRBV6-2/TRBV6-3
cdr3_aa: CASSYWTTEAFF

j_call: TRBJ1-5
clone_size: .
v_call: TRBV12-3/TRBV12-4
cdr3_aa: CASSSREDRANQPQHF

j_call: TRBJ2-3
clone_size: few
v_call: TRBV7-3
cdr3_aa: CASRIAGGPGDTQYF

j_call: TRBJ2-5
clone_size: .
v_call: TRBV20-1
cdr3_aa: CSARQEVGETQYF

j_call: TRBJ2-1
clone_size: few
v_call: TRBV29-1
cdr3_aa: CSVEGMGAPGYSYNEQFF

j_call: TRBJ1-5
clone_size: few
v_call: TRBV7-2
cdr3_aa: CASSTGQVPRPQHF

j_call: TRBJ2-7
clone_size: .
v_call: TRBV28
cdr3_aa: CASSLSGAGGRTTYEQYF

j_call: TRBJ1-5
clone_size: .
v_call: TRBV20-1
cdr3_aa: CSARRTDNQPQHF

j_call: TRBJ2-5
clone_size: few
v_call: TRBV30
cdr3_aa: CAGSWDQETQYF

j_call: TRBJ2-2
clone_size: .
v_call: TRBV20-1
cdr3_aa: CSAVREGRNTGELFF

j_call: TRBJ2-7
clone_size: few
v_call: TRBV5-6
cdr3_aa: CASSAGTSGRIGQYF

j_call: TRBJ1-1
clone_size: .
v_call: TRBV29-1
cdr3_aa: CSARYSNTEAFF

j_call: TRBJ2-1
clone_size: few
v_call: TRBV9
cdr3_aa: CASSVDPQGTEQFF

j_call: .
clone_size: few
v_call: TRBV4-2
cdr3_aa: CASSRDRVSSYEQYF

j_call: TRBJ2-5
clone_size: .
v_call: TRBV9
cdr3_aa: CASSAERGSQETQYF

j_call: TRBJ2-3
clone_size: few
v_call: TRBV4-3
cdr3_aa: CASSQGRTSGDTDTQYF

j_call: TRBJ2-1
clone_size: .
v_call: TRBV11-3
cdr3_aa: CASSSRGALHEQFF

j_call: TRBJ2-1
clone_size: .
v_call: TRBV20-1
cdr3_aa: CSARRGRGEQFF

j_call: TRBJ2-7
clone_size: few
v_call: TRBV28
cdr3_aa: CASTLTGGYEQYF

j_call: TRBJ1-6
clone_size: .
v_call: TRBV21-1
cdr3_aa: CASSPRKGQGGSPLHF

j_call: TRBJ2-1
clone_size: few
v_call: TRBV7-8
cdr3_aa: CASSLETSGRGDEQFF

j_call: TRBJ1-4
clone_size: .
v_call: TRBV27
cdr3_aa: CASSPRPGASNEKLFF